This T cell receptor (beta chain) was captured by sequencing in a study of T cells in Graves' hyperthyroidism and ophthalmopathy. Across the whole study: Upon initial diagnosis and before any treatment, peripheral blood was collected.

Study conclusions and caveats: Also found in blood were most expanded thyroid clonotypes above 0.001.

RNA transcripts provided the source from which TCR beta CDR3 regions were amplified. HTBI primers were the set used in a first-round RT-PCR of the TCR CDR3. TCRdb called the multiplex PCR reads again in MiXCR, with one record for every CDR3 protein. Among fewer than 650,000 distinct CDR3 sequences listed, around 15% were seen once. Clinical symptoms, serum thyroxine and TRAb, thyroid ultrasound and orbital computed tomography together formed the diagnostic basis. More than 8.5 ml of fresh peripheral blood supplied the PBMCs. The CDR3 is 14 amino acids. Trimming removed 6 bases at V and 2 bases at J, with 10 bases between. In this sample, this clonotype turned up once. Its matching antigen is unknown.

Input material: blood. The TCR originated in a woman aged 40 to 50 with Graves' ophthalmopathy. This chain uses TRBV12-3 or TRBV12-4 with TRBJ2-2; D unclear. DNA of the CDR3: TGTGCCAGCAGGCTATCTGATAACACCGGGGAGCTGTTTTTT. Amino acids: CASRLSDNTGELFF.